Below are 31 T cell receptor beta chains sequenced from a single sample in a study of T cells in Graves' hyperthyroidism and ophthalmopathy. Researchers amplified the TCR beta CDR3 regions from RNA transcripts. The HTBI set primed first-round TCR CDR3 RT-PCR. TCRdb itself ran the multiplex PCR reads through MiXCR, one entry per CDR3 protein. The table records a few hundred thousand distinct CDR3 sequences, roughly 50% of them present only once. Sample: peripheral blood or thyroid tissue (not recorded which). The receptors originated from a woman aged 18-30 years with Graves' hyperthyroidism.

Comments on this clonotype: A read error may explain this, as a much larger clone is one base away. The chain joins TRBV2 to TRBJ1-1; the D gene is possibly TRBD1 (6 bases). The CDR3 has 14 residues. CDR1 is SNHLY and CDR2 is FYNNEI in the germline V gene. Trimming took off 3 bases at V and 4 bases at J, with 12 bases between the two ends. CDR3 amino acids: CASSEGAGVTEAFF. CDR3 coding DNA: TGTGCCAGCAGTGAGGGGGCTGGGGTCACTGAAGCTTTCTTT.

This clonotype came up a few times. The CDR3 protein is CASSLAGTGVHEQYF. In nucleotides, the CDR3 is TGTGCCAGCAGTTTGGCTGGGACAGGGGTGCACGAGCAGTACTTC. The chain is built from TRBV2 and TRBJ2-7; 10 bases are a match to TRBD1. Germline V lookup: CDR1 SNHLY, CDR2 FYNNEI. This CDR3 region has 15 residues. With 5 bases clipped from V and 5 bases from J, the junction kept 9 bases outside the gene matches.

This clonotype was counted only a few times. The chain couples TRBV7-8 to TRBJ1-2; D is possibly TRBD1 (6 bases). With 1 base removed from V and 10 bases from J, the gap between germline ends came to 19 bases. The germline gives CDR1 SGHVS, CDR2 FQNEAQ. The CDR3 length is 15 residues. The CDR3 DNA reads TGTGCCAGCAGCTTAGAGAGGAGCCAGGGGAGTGTCTACACCTTC. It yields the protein CASSLERSQGSVYTF.

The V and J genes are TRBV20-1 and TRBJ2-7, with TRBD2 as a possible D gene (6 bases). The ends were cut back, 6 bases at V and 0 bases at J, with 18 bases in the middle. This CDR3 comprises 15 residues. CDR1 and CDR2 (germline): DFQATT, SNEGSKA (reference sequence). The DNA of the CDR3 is TGCAGTGCAACGGGGGTGGCAGGGAGCTCCTACGAGCAGTACTTC. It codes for CSATGVAGSSYEQYF.

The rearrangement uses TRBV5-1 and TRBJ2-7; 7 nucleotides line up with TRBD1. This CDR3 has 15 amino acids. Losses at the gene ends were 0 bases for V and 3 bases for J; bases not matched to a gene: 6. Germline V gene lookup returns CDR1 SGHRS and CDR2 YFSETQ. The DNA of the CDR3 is TGCGCCAGCAGCTTGGGGGACAGCTTATTCTACGAGCAGTACTTC. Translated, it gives CASSLGDSLFYEQYF.

The CDR3 DNA is TGTGCCAGCAGCCAAGCTACCGGGACAGGGGCCTACGAGCAGTACTTC. Translating it yields CASSQATGTGAYEQYF. The chain carries TRBV14 and TRBJ2-7; 10 bases fit TRBD1. CDR1 and CDR2 (germline): SGHDN, FVKESK. V lost 1 base to trimming and J lost 2 bases; unmatched junction nucleotides: 5. This CDR3 is 16 amino acids long.

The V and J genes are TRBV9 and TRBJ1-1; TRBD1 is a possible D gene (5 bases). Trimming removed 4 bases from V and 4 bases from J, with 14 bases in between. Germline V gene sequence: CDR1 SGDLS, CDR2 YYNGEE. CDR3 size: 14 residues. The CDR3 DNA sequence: TGTGCCAGCAGCACGGGAGGACAACGCACTGAAGCTTTCTTT. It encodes CASSTGGQRTEAFF.

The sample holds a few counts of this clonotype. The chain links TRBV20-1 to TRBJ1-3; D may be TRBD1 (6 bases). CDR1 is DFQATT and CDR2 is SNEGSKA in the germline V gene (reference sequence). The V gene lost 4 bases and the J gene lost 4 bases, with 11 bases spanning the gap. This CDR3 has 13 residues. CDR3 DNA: TGCAGTGCTACAACAGGGTCAGGAAACACCATATATTTT. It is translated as CSATTGSGNTIYF.

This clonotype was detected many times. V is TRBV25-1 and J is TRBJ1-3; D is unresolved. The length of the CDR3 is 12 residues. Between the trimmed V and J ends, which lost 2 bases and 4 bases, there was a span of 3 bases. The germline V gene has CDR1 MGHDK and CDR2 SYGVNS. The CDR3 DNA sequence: TGTGCCAGCAGTGAAAGAGGAAACACCATATATTTT. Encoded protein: CASSERGNTIYF.

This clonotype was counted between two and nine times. The CDR3 DNA sequence: TGTGCCAGCAGTTCTAAGGAAGCCTACGAGCAGTACTTC. Protein: CASSSKEAYEQYF. The rearrangement joins TRBV2 to TRBJ2-7, with D hard to call. V was cut by 5 bases and J by 2 bases, with 10 bases left in between. This CDR3 is 13 amino acids long. CDR1 is SNHLY, CDR2 FYNNEI, per germline. Combining the CDR3 with reference TRBV2 and TRBJ2-7 gives the whole variable domain EPEVTQTPSHQVTQMGQEVILRCVPISNHLYFYWYRQILGQKVEFLVSFYNNEISEKSEIFDDQFSVERPDGSNFTLKIRSTKLEDSAMYFCASSSKEAYEQYFGPGTRLTVT.

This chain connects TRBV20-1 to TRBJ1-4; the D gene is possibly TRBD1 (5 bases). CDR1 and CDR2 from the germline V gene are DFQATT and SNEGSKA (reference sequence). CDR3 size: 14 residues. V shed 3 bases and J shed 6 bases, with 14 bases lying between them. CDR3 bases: TGCAGTGCTAGGAGGGGCAGGGCCTATGAAAAACTGTTTTTT. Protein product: CSARRGRAYEKLFF.

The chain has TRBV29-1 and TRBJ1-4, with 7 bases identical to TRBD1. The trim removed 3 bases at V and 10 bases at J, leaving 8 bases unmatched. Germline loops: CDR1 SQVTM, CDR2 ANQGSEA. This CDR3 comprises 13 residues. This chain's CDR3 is CSVETGTSGKLFF. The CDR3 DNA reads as TGCAGCGTTGAGACAGGGACCTCTGGAAAACTGTTTTTT.

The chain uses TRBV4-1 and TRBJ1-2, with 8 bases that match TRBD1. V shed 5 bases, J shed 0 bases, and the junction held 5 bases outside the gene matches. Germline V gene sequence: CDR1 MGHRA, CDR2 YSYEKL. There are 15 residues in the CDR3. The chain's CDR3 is CASSSTGQANYGYTF. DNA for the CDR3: TGCGCCAGCAGCTCAACGGGACAGGCTAACTATGGCTACACCTTC.

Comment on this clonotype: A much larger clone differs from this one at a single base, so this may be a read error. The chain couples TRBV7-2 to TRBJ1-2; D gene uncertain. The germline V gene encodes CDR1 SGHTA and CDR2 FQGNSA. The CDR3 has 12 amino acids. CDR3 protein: CASSPPSYGYAF. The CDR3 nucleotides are TGTGCCAGCAGCCCACCGTCCTATGGCTACGCCTTC.

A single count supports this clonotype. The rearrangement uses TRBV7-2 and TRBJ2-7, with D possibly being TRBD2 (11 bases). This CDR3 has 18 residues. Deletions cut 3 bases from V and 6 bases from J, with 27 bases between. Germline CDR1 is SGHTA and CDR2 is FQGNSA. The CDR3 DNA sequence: TGTGCCAGCAGCTTTCCGACTAGCGGGACAGGGGCCAGTGCCGAGCAGTACTTC. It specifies CASSFPTSGTGASAEQYF.

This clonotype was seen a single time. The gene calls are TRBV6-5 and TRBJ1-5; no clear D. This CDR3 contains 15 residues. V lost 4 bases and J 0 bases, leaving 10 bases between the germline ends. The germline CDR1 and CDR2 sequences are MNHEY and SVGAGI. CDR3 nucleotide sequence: TGTGCCAGCAGTTCCGGAGAGTATAGCAATCAGCCCCAGCATTTT. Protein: CASSSGEYSNQPQHF.

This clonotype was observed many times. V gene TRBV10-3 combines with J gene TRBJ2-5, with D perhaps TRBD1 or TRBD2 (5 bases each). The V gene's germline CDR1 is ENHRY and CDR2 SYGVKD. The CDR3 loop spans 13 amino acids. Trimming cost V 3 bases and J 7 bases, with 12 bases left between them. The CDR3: CAISEGTGGTQYF. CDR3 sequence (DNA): TGTGCCATCAGTGAAGGAACTGGGGGGACCCAGTACTTC.

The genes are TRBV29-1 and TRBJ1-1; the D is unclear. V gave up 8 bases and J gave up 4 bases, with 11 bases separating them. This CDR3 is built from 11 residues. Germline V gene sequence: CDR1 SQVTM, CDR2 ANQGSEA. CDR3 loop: CSLAPATEAFF. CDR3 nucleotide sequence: TGCAGCTTAGCACCCGCCACTGAAGCTTTCTTT. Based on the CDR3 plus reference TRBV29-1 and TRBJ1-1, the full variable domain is SAVISQKPSRDICQRGTSLTIQCQVDSQVTMMFWYRQQPGQSLTLIATANQGSEATYESGFVIDKFPISRPNLTFSTLTVSNMSPEDSSIYLCSLAPATEAFFGQGTRLTVV.

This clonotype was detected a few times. The DNA for the CDR3 is TGTGCCAGCAGCGACAACACCGGGGAGCTGTTTTTT. Translating it yields CASSDNTGELFF. V and J are TRBV12-3 or TRBV12-4 and TRBJ2-2; D unresolved. Trimming stripped 6 bases from V and 2 bases from J, with 4 bases between. The CDR3 is 12 amino acids.

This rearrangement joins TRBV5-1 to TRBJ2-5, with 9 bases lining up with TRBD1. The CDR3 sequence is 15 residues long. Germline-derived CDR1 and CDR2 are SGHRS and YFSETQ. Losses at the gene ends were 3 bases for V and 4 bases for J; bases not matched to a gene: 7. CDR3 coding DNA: TGCGCCAGCAGCTCCGCGGGACAGGGCCCAGAGACCCAGTACTTC. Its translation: CASSSAGQGPETQYF.

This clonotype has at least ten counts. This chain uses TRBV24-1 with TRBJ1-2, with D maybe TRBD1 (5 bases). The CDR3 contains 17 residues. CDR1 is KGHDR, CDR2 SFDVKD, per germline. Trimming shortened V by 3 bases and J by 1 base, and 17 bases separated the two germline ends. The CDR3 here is CATSDGGTASFNYGYTF. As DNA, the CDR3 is TGTGCCACCAGTGATGGTGGGACGGCCTCTTTTAACTATGGCTACACCTTC.

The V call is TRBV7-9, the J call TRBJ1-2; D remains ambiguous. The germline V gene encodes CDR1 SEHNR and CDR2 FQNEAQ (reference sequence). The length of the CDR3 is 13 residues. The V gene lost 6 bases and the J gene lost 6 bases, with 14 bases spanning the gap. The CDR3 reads CASSHNPGDGYTF. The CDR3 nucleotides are TGTGCCAGCAGTCATAATCCAGGAGATGGCTACACCTTC. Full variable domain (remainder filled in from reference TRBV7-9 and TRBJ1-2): DTGVSQNPRHKITKRGQNVTFRCDPISEHNRLYWYRQTLGQGPEFLTYFQNEAQLEKSRLLSDRFSAERPKGSFSTLEIQRTEQGDSAMYLCASSHNPGDGYTFGSGTRLTVV.

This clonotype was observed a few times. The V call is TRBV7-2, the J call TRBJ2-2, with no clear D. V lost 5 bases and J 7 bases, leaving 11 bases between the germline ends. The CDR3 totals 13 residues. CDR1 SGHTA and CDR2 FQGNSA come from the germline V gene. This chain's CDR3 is CASSPLEDGELFF. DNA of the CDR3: TGTGCCAGCAGCCCCCTAGAGGACGGGGAGCTGTTTTTT.

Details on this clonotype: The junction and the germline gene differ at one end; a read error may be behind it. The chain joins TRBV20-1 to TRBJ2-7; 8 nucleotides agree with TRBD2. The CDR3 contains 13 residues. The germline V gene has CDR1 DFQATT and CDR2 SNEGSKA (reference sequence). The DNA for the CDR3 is TGCAATGCTAGAGAGCGGGAGACTTCCGAGCAGTACTTC. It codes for CNARERETSEQYF.

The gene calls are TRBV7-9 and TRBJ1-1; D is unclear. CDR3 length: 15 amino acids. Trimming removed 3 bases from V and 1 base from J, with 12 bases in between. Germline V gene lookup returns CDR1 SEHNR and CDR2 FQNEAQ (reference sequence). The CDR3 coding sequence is TGTGCCAGCAGCTTGGCGTACGGCACGAACACTGAAGCTTTCTTT. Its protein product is CASSLAYGTNTEAFF.

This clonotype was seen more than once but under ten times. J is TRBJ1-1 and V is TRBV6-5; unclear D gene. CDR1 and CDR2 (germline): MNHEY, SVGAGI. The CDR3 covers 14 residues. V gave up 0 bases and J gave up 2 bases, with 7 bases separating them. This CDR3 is CASSYSTQNTEAFF. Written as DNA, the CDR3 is TGTGCCAGCAGTTACTCGACGCAAAACACTGAAGCTTTCTTT.

In DNA form, the CDR3 reads TGCAGCGTTGGGAAGACGAGCTATGGCTACACCTTC. This gives the protein CSVGKTSYGYTF. This chain links TRBV29-1 with TRBJ1-2, with D unresolved. The V end was cut by 4 bases, the J end by 4 bases, with 10 bases between. The CDR3 totals 12 residues. Germline V gene lookup returns CDR1 SQVTM and CDR2 ANQGSEA.

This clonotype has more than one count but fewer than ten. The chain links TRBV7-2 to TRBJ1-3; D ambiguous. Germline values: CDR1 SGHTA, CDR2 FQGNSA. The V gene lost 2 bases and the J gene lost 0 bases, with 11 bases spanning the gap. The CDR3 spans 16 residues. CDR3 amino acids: CASSLRTFTSGNTIYF. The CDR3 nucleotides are TGTGCCAGCAGCTTACGGACCTTTACCTCTGGAAACACCATATATTTT.

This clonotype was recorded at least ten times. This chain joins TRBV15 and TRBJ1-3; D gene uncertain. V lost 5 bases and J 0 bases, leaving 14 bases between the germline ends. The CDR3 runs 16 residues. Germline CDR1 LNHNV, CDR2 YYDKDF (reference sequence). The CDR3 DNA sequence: TGTGCCACCAGCGAGAGGGCAGATATCTCTGGAAACACCATATATTTT. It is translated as CATSERADISGNTIYF.

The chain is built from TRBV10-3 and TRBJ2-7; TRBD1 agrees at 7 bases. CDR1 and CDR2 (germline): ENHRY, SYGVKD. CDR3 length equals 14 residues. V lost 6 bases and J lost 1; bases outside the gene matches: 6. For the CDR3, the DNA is TGTGCCATCAGAAAACAGGGGATATCCTACGAGCAGTACTTC. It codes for CAIRKQGISYEQYF.

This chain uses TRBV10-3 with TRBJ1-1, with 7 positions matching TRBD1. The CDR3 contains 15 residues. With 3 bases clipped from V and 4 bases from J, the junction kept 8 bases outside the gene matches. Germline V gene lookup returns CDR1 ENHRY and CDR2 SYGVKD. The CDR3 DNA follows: TGTGCCATCAGTGAAGTTCAGGGGGAAGGCACTGAAGCTTTCTTT. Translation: CAISEVQGEGTEAFF.